What follows are 19 T cell receptor beta chains derived from one specimen sequenced in a study of regulatory T cells in long-lasting Graves disease. Time point described: persistent/refractory GD, antithyroid drugs over 5 years with positive TRAb. The TCR library was prepared using RNA isolated from PBMCs. HTBI primers from iRepertoire and Arm-PCR of CDR3 regions yielded the TCR beta libraries. TCRdb fed the multiplex PCR reads into MiXCR, producing one record per CDR3 protein. The repertoire has some 470,000 distinct CDR3 sequences, about 22% of them found once; the top ten carry roughly 6.9%. The sequencing used peripheral blood mononuclear cells (PBMCs), collected when the disease was refractory, from a patient treated with antithyroid drugs. These TCRs come from a female donor with Graves disease.

This clonotype was seen many times. The V gene is TRBV29-1, the J gene TRBJ1-2; D remains ambiguous. With 4 bases removed from V and 6 bases from J, the gap between germline ends came to 18 bases. This CDR3 region has 14 residues. CDR1 is SQVTM, CDR2 ANQGSEA, per germline. Here the CDR3 DNA reads TGCAGCGTTGGCTTTGAAGGGCCAGCGGATGGCTACACCTTC. It is translated as CSVGFEGPADGYTF.

This sequence joins TRBV12-5 and TRBJ2-7; tentative D call: TRBD1 (6 bases). This CDR3 region has 18 residues. Germline V gene sequence: CDR1 LGHNT, CDR2 FRNRAP. V lost 0 bases and J lost 6, with 24 bases in between. The CDR3 spells CASGLVRGTPVVSGEQYF. The DNA of the CDR3 is TGTGCTAGTGGTTTGGTAAGGGGGACCCCGGTGGTGAGTGGCGAGCAGTACTTC.

The chain recombines TRBV3-1 with TRBJ2-7; D is possibly TRBD1 (6 bases). Looked up from germline, CDR1 is LGHDT and CDR2 is YNNKEL (reference sequence). This CDR3 has 16 amino acids. V was clipped by 1 base and J by 0 bases, with 13 bases between them. As DNA, the CDR3 is TGTGCCAGCAGCCAAGGAGTGACAGGAAGCTCCTACGAGCAGTACTTC. Its translation is CASSQGVTGSSYEQYF.

This clonotype showed up many times. This chain joins TRBV4-1 and TRBJ2-7; 8 bases match TRBD1. The CDR3 sequence is 15 residues long. The germline V gene encodes CDR1 MGHRA and CDR2 YSYEKL. J lost 1 base, V lost 3 bases, and 5 bases had no gene match. The chain's CDR3 is CASSQVTGGSYEQYF. The CDR3 DNA follows: TGCGCCAGCAGCCAGGTCACAGGGGGATCCTACGAGCAGTACTTC.

This clonotype has just a few counts. The chain uses TRBV5-5 and TRBJ2-7; no definite D call. This CDR3 region has 13 residues. Germline V gene lookup returns CDR1 SGHKS and CDR2 YYEKEE (reference sequence). Between the trimmed V and J ends, which lost 0 bases and 3 bases, there was a span of 7 bases. CDR3 sequence: CASSLAPVYEQYF. In nucleotides, the CDR3 is TGTGCCAGCAGCTTGGCCCCAGTCTACGAGCAGTACTTC.

At least ten counts were recorded for this clonotype. V and J are TRBV20-1 and TRBJ2-5; D is possibly TRBD1 (6 bases). CDR1 DFQATT and CDR2 SNEGSKA come from the germline V gene (reference sequence). V lost 1 base to trimming and J lost 5 bases, with 14 bases between them. This CDR3 has 14 amino acids. CDR3 in amino acids: CSARAYRDMETQYF. CDR3 bases: TGCAGTGCTAGAGCTTACAGGGATATGGAGACCCAGTACTTC.

This clonotype was seen ten or more times. The chain links TRBV12-3 or TRBV12-4 to TRBJ1-1, with D hard to call. The length of the CDR3 is 17 residues. V dropped 7 bases and J dropped 4 bases, with 25 bases sitting between them. As DNA, the CDR3 is TGTGCCAGCACCTCCCACCCCCAAGGGATAGAAGGCACTGAAGCTTTCTTT. This gives the protein CASTSHPQGIEGTEAFF.

This sequence joins TRBV6-1 and TRBJ1-2; D may be TRBD1 (6 bases). Per the germline V gene, CDR1 is MNHNS and CDR2 is SASEGT. The V end lost 3 bases, the J end lost 5 bases, and 13 bases lay between the germline ends. The CDR3 runs to 14 residues. Here the CDR3 reads CASSDPGTLYGYTF. Here the CDR3 DNA reads TGTGCCAGCAGTGACCCCGGGACACTATATGGCTACACCTTC.

This clonotype occurred many times. The chain uses TRBV30 and TRBJ1-5; D may be TRBD1 (5 bases). Between the trimmed V and J ends, which lost 0 bases and 7 bases, there was a span of 16 bases. Germline lookup yields CDR1 GTSNPN and CDR2 SVGIG (reference sequence). The CDR3 consists of 15 residues. The CDR3 bases are TGTGCCTGGAGTGTAGTCCAGGGTGGAGGGCAGCCCCAGCATTTT. Its translation is CAWSVVQGGGQPQHF.

This clonotype was recorded a few times. This chain links TRBV28 with TRBJ2-2; weak D call: TRBD2 (6 bases). Trimming took 3 bases from V and 5 from J, leaving 19 bases between them. The CDR3 sequence is 17 residues long. The germline V gene has CDR1 MDHEN and CDR2 SYDVKM. The DNA of the CDR3 is TGTGCCAGCAGTTTCGTAGCGGCAACGACCAAAACCGGGGAGCTGTTTTTT. This sequence encodes CASSFVAATTKTGELFF.

This chain joins TRBV28 and TRBJ2-1; tentative D call: TRBD2 (6 bases). V dropped 6 bases and J dropped 6 bases, with 15 bases sitting between them. The CDR3 is 14 amino acids. Germline V gene lookup returns CDR1 MDHEN and CDR2 SYDVKM. The CDR3 region is CASSIRDFSNEQFF. CDR3 nucleotide sequence: TGTGCCAGCAGCATCAGGGACTTCTCCAATGAGCAGTTCTTC.

This chain connects TRBV10-3 to TRBJ2-7, with 7 bases fitting TRBD2. The V segment lost 4 bases and the J segment 2 bases; nucleotides outside the gene matches: 8. CDR1 is ENHRY and CDR2 is SYGVKD in the germline V gene. The CDR3 has 15 residues. This chain's CDR3 is CAISVEAGEPYEQYF. For the CDR3, the DNA is TGTGCCATCAGTGTCGAGGCGGGGGAACCCTACGAGCAGTACTTC.

The chain uses TRBV9 and TRBJ2-7, with no clear D. The CDR3 is 14 residues long. Between the trimmed V and J ends, which lost 4 bases and 0 bases, there was a span of 11 bases. Germline V gene lookup returns CDR1 SGDLS and CDR2 YYNGEE. This CDR3 reads CASSYRVSSYEQYF. The CDR3 DNA follows: TGTGCCAGCAGCTATCGCGTGAGCTCCTACGAGCAGTACTTC.

DNA of the CDR3: TGTGCCAGCACCCCAGGACAGGGGGGACGGAAAGAAAAACTGTTTTTT. It yields the protein CASTPGQGGRKEKLFF. The rearrangement joins TRBV2 to TRBJ1-4, with 10 nucleotides matching TRBD1. J was trimmed by 8 bases and V by 7 bases; bases with no gene match: 13. CDR1 is SNHLY and CDR2 is FYNNEI in the germline V gene. The CDR3 runs 16 residues.

The V gene is TRBV14, the J gene TRBJ2-4; a weak D match, TRBD2 (5 bases). Trimming took 1 base from V and 2 from J, leaving 12 bases between them. The CDR3 length is 16 residues. The germline V gene has CDR1 SGHDN and CDR2 FVKESK. The CDR3 is CASSQGLRETKNIQYF. The CDR3 DNA is TGTGCCAGCAGCCAAGGTCTTCGGGAAACCAAAAACATTCAGTACTTC.

This clonotype was detected a few times. The V and J genes are TRBV11-2 and TRBJ2-2; D may be TRBD1 (6 bases). V was pared by 3 bases and J by 4 bases, with 12 bases between. The CDR3 sequence is 15 residues long. Germline V CDR1 and CDR2: SGHAT, FQNNGV. CDR3: CASSFLRGLTGELFF. The CDR3 DNA reads TGTGCCAGCAGCTTCCTCAGGGGCCTCACCGGGGAGCTGTTTTTT.

Ten or more counts support this clonotype. The CDR3 reads CASSSGTATYEQYF. The CDR3, as DNA: TGTGCCAGCAGCTCCGGGACTGCGACCTACGAGCAGTACTTC. The chain combines TRBV7-2 with TRBJ2-7, with D possibly being TRBD2 (6 bases). Between the trimmed V and J ends, which lost 4 bases and 2 bases, there was a span of 12 bases. This CDR3 is built from 14 residues. Germline CDR1 and CDR2: SGHTA and FQGNSA.

The rearrangement uses TRBV4-3 and TRBJ2-7, with D unresolved. V was cut by 0 bases and J by 0 bases, with 12 bases left in between. Per germline, CDR1 LGHNA and CDR2 YSLEER. This CDR3 comprises 16 residues. CDR3 sequence: CASSQDPSTLSYEQYF. DNA for the CDR3: TGCGCCAGCAGCCAAGATCCCTCGACCCTCTCCTACGAGCAGTACTTC.

The chain links TRBV19 to TRBJ2-7, with 8 bases that match TRBD1. Germline V gene data show CDR1 as LNHDA and CDR2 as SQIVND (reference sequence). The CDR3 length is 14 residues. The V segment lost 7 bases and the J segment 4 bases; nucleotides outside the gene matches: 9. CDR3 region: CASTVGQGGYEQYF. The CDR3 DNA is TGTGCCAGTACCGTCGGACAGGGCGGATACGAGCAGTACTTC. Based on the CDR3 plus reference TRBV19 and TRBJ2-7, the full variable domain is DGGITQSPKYLFRKEGQNVTLSCEQNLNHDAMYWYRQDPGQGLRLIYYSQIVNDFQKGDIAEGYSVSREKKESFPLTVTSAQKNPTAFYLCASTVGQGGYEQYFGPGTRLTVT.